One and the same sample provided the 11 T cell receptor beta chains below, sequenced in a study of blood T cells in healthy people across ages. A second roughly 6 to 11 cycle PCR used barcoded and J-beta primers. TCRdb re-derived calls from the 5' RACE reads in MiXCR, one entry per CDR3 protein. The table lists approximately 1.5 million distinct CDR3 sequences, around 40% of them singletons. Sequenced input: blood. The receptor set was obtained from a woman aged 18-30 years in good health.

This clonotype was seen only once. The chain joins TRBV2 to TRBJ1-2; D unclear. V dropped 2 bases and J dropped 8 bases, with 15 bases sitting between them. The CDR3 consists of 14 residues. CDR1 is SNHLY and CDR2 is FYNNEI in the germline V gene. The CDR3 loop reads CASSEQRGSVGYTF. DNA for the CDR3: TGTGCCAGCAGTGAACAGCGCGGATCCGTAGGCTACACCTTC.

This chain uses TRBV11-2 with TRBJ1-1, with a tentative D call TRBD1 (6 bases). Trimming stripped 5 bases from V and 2 bases from J, with 15 bases between. Germline CDR1 reads SGHAT; CDR2 reads FQNNGV. CDR3 size: 15 residues. CDR3 coding DNA: TGTGCCAGCAGCGACTACAGGGCCGGAAACACTGAAGCTTTCTTT. This translates into CASSDYRAGNTEAFF.

The table lists this clonotype with a few counts. The V and J genes are TRBV4-1 and TRBJ2-7; D unresolved. The CDR3 sequence is 16 residues long. From germline, CDR1 is MGHRA and CDR2 YSYEKL. V was pared by 3 bases and J by 0 bases, with 15 bases between. DNA of the CDR3: TGCGCCAGCAGCCACACATTCAGTGCCCGCTCCTACGAGCAGTACTTC. Amino acids: CASSHTFSARSYEQYF.

V usage is TRBV13 and J usage is TRBJ2-1; no reliable D call. Trimming took off 0 bases at V and 6 bases at J, with 9 bases between the two ends. This CDR3 region has 14 residues. Per the germline V gene, CDR1 is PRHDT and CDR2 is FYEKMQ (reference sequence). The CDR3 nucleotides are TGTGCCAGCAGCTTAGGGACTGTACTCAATGAGCAGTTCTTC. Amino acid sequence: CASSLGTVLNEQFF.

About this clonotype: Its ends do not fully match the called genes, so a read error is possible. V usage is TRBV7-2 and J usage is TRBJ2-3, with 8 bases identical to TRBD2. This CDR3 contains 14 residues. Germline CDR1 reads SGHTA; CDR2 reads FQGNSA. In nucleotides, the CDR3 is TGTGCCAGCAGCTCCGGGGGGGGTCCAGATTCGCAGTATTTT. Translating gives CASSSGGGPDSQYF.

Ten or more counts support this clonotype. The chain joins TRBV10-3 to TRBJ2-1; TRBD2 aligns across 7 bases. The CDR3 is 14 residues long. The germline CDR1 and CDR2 sequences are ENHRY and SYGVKD. The V gene end was trimmed by 7 bases and the J gene end by 5 bases; junction bases not matched to a gene: 8. The CDR3 protein is CAIKKASGNNEQFF. CDR3 nucleotides: TGTGCCATCAAGAAGGCTAGCGGCAACAATGAGCAGTTCTTC.

The rearrangement links TRBV4-1 to TRBJ2-4; TRBD1 agrees at 8 bases. The assigned J gene may be wrong: the sequence end matches TRBJ2-7 better. From germline, CDR1 is MGHRA and CDR2 YSYEKL. The CDR3 has 16 residues. The CDR3 nucleotides read TGCGCCAGCAGCCCCGGACAGGGAGTCAGTGACTACGAGCAGTACTTC. Its protein product is CASSPGQGVSDYEQYF.

The chain is built from TRBV6-1 and TRBJ2-7; tentatively, D is TRBD1 (6 bases). This CDR3 contains 12 residues. The germline V gene has CDR1 MNHNS and CDR2 SASEGT. V was clipped by 6 bases and J by 7 bases, with 13 bases between them. CDR3 region: CASRTGHNEQYF. DNA of the CDR3: TGTGCCAGCAGGACAGGTCACAATGAGCAGTACTTC.

This clonotype was picked up a small number of times. The V and J genes are TRBV12-3 or TRBV12-4 and TRBJ2-5; the D gene is possibly TRBD1 (5 bases). The CDR3 is made up of 13 amino acids. Trimming stripped 6 bases from V and 4 bases from J, with 12 bases between. CDR3 coding DNA: TGTGCCAGCAGCTTTGGGGCAGGAGAGACCCAGTACTTC. Translation: CASSFGAGETQYF.

The rearrangement uses TRBV10-3 and TRBJ2-7; perhaps TRBD2 as D (5 bases). From germline, CDR1 is ENHRY and CDR2 SYGVKD. V was trimmed by 11 bases and J by 4 bases, leaving 21 bases between them. The CDR3 runs 14 residues. The CDR3 DNA follows: TGTGCCGCCGGGTCGGGAAATGAGTTTTACGAGCAGTACTTC. Translating it yields CAAGSGNEFYEQYF.

The rearrangement uses TRBV20-1 and TRBJ2-2, with TRBD2 identical over 15 bases. Germline V gene sequence: CDR1 DFQATT, CDR2 SNEGSKA (reference sequence). There are 20 residues in the CDR3. The junction had 13 bases not matched to a gene; V was cut back by 1 base and J by 4 bases. The CDR3 nucleotides read TGCAGTGCTAGAGCCTCAGGACTAGCGGGAGGGCCAATAATCACCGGGGAGCTGTTTTTT. Its protein product is CSARASGLAGGPIITGELFF.